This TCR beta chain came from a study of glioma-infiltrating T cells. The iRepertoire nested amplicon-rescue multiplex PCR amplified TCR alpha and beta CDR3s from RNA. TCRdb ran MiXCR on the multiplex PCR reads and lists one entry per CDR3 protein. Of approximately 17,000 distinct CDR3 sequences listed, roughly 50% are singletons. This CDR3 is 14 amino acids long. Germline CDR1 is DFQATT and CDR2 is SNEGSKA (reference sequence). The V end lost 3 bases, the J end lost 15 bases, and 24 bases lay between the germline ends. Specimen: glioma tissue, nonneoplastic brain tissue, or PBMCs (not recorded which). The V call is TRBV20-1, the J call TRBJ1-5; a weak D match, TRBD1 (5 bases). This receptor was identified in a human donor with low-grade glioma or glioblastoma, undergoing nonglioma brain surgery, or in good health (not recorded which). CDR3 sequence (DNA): TGCAGTGCTAGGACGGGGCAAGGCAATCAGACCCTGCATTTT. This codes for CSARTGQGNQTLHF.